The clone carrying this TCR beta chain was seen only a few times. Its antigen remains unknown. One entry per CDR3 protein, called by TCRdb with MiXCR from the RT-PCR reads. The repertoire holds 650,000 to 850,000 distinct CDR3 sequences, with approximately 15% as singletons. The data derive from a study of response to subunit inactivated influenza vaccine. V gave up 1 base and J gave up 5 bases, with 13 bases separating them. This CDR3 contains 15 residues. The V gene's germline CDR1 is SGHDT and CDR2 YYEEEE. Findings and caveats of the study: Only a handful of new T cells, the authors suggested, are recruited with each seasonal influenza vaccination.

The chain couples TRBV5-6 to TRBJ2-1; no definite D call. The sequence came from a man aged 45 to 65 who received an inactivated influenza vaccine. Sample: PBMCs from blood, taken 14 days before vaccination. CDR3 region: CASSLNDVPDNEQFF. The CDR3 region has the DNA TGTGCCAGCAGCTTGAATGATGTACCCGACAATGAGCAGTTCTTC.